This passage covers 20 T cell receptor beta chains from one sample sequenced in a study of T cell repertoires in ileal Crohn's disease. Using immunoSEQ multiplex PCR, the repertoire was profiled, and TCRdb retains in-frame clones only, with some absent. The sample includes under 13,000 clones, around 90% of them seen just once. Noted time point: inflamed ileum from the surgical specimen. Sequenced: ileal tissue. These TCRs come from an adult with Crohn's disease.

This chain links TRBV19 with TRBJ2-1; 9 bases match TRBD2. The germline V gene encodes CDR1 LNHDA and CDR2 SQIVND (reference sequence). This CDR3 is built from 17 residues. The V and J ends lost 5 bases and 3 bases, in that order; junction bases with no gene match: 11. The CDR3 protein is CASSLETSGTDYNEQFF. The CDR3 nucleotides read TGTGCCAGTAGTCTCGAGACTAGCGGTACCGACTACAATGAGCAGTTCTTC. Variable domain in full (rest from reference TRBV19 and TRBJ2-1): DGGITQSPKYLFRKEGQNVTLSCEQNLNHDAMYWYRQDPGQGLRLIYYSQIVNDFQKGDIAEGYSVSREKKESFPLTVTSAQKNPTAFYLCASSLETSGTDYNEQFFGPGTRLTVL.

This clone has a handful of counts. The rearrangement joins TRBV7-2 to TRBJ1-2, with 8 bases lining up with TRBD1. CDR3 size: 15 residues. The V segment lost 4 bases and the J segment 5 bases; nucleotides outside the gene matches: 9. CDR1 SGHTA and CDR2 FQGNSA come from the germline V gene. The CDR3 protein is CASSSQQGVGYGYTF. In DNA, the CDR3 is TGTGCCAGCAGCTCCCAACAGGGGGTCGGGTATGGCTACACCTTC. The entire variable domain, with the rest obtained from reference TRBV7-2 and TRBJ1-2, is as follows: GAGVSQSPSNKVTEKGKDVELRCDPISGHTALYWYRQSLGQGLEFLIYFQGNSAPDKSGLPSDRFSAERTGGSVSTLTIQRTQQEDSAVYLCASSSQQGVGYGYTFGSGTRLTVV.

CDR3 nucleotide sequence: TGTGCCAGCAGCTTATCGGGAGATTCCTACGAGCAGTACGTC. Translating gives CASSLSGDSYEQYV. This chain links TRBV7-3 with TRBJ2-7; maybe TRBD2 (6 bases). In germline, CDR1 is SGHTA, CDR2 FQGTGA. V was trimmed by 2 bases and J by 1 base, leaving 9 bases between them. The CDR3 is 14 residues long.

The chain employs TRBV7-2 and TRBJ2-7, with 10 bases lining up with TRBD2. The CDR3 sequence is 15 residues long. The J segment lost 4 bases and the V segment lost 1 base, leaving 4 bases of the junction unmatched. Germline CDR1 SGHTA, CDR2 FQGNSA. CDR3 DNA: TGTGCCAGCAGCTTAGGATTAGCGGGAGGATACGAGCAGTACTTC. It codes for CASSLGLAGGYEQYF. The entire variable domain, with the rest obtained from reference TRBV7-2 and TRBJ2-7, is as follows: GAGVSQSPSNKVTEKGKDVELRCDPISGHTALYWYRQSLGQGLEFLIYFQGNSAPDKSGLPSDRFSAERTGGSVSTLTIQRTQQEDSAVYLCASSLGLAGGYEQYFGPGTRLTVT.

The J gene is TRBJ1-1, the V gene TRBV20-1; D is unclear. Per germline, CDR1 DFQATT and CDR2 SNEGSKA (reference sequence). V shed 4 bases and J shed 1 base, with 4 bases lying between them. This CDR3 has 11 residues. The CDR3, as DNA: TGCAGTGCTACTTCGAACACTGAAGCTTTCTTT. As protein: CSATSNTEAFF.

The CDR3 here is CAWSVGAYGYTF. The CDR3 DNA sequence: TGTGCCTGGAGTGTAGGGGCCTATGGCTACACCTTC. The chain joins TRBV30 to TRBJ1-2; perhaps TRBD1 as D (5 bases). The CDR3 is made up of 12 amino acids. The V end lost 0 bases, the J end lost 4 bases, and 6 bases lay between the germline ends. Per the germline V gene, CDR1 is GTSNPN and CDR2 is SVGIG (reference sequence).

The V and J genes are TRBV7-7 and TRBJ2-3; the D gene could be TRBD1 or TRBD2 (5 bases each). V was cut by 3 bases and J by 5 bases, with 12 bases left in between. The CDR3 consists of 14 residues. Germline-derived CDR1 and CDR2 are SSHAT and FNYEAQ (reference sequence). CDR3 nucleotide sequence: TGTGCCAGCAGCTTGGGACCCCCGGGAGATACGCAGTATTTT. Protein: CASSLGPPGDTQYF.

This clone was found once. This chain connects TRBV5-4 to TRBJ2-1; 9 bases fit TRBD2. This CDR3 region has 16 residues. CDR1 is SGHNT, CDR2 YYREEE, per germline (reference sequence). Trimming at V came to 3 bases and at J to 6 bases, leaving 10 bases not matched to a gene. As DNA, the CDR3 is TGTGCCAGCAGCTCGCCGGGACTAGCCTTGATCAATGAGCAGTTCTTC. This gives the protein CASSSPGLALINEQFF. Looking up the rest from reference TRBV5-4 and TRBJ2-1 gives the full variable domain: ETGVTQSPTHLIKTRGQQVTLRCSSQSGHNTVSWYQQALGQGPQFIFQYYREEENGRGNFPPRFSGLQFPNYSSELNVNALELDDSALYLCASSSPGLALINEQFFGPGTRLTVL.

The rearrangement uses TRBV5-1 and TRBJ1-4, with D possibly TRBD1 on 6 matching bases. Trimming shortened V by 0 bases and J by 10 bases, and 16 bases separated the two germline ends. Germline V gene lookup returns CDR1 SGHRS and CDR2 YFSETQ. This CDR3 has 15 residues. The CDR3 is CASSLGQEGLAKLFF. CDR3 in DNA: TGCGCCAGCAGCTTGGGACAGGAGGGGTTGGCAAAACTGTTTTTT.

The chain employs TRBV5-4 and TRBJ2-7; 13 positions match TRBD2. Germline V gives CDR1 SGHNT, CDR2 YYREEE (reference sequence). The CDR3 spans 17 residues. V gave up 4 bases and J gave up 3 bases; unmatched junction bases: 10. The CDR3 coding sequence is TGTGCCAGCAGCCGTACTAGCGGGAGGGCCTCTAACTACGAGCAGTACTTC. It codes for CASSRTSGRASNYEQYF.

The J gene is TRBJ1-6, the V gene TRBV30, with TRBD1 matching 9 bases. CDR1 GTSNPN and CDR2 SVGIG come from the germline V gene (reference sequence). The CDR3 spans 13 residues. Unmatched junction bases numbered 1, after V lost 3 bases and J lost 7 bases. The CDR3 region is CAWSGQGNSPLHF. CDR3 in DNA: TGTGCCTGGAGCGGACAGGGGAATTCACCCCTCCACTTT.

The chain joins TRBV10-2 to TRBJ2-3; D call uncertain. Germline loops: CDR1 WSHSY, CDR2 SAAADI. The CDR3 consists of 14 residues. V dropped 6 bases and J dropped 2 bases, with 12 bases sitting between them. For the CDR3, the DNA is TGCGCCAGCAGCCTGCGCGGCACCACAGATACGCAGTATTTT. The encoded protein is CASSLRGTTDTQYF.

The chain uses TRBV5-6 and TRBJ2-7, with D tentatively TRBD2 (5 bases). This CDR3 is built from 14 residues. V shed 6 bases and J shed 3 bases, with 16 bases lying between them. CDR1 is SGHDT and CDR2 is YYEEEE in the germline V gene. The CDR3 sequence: CASTVYPGNYEQYF. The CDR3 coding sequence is TGTGCCAGCACCGTTTATCCCGGGAACTACGAGCAGTACTTC.

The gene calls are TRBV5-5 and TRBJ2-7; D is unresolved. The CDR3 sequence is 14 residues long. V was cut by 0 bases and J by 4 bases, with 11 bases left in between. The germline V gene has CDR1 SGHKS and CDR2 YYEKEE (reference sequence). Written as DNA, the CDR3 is TGTGCCAGCAGCTTGGAGGGTACTCCATACGAGCAGTACGTC. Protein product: CASSLEGTPYEQYV.

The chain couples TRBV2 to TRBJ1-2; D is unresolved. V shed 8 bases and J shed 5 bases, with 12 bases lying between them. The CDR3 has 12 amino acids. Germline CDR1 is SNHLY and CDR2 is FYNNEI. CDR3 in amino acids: CASLWTLYGYTF. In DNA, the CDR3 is TGTGCCAGCCTATGGACTCTTTATGGCTACACCTTC.

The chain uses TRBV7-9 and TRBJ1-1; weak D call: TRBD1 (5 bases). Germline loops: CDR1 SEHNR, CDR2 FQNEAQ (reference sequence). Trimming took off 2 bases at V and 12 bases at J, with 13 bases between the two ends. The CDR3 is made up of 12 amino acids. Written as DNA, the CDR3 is TGTGCCAGCAGCTTACGAGGGGCCGAGACTTTCTTT. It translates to CASSLRGAETFF.

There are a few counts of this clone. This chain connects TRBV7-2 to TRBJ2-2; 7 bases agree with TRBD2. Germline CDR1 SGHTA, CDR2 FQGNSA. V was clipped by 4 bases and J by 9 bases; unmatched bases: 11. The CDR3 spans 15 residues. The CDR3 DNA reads TGTGCCAGCAGCTCACGGGACGGGAGGAACCGGGAGCTGTTTTTT. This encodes CASSSRDGRNRELFF.

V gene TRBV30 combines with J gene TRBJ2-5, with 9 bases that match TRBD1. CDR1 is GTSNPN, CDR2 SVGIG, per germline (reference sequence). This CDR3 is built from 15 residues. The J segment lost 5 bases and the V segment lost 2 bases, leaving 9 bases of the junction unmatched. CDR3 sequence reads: CAWSRGQGPGETQYF. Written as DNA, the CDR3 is TGTGCCTGGAGTCGGGGACAGGGCCCCGGGGAGACCCAGTACTTC.

Here the CDR3 reads CASRSTVSYEQYF. For the CDR3, the DNA is TGTGCCAGCCGCTCGACAGTTTCCTACGAGCAGTACTTC. The chain combines TRBV6-1 with TRBJ2-7; TRBD1 is a possible D gene (5 bases). Germline V gene data show CDR1 as MNHNS and CDR2 as SASEGT. V lost 8 bases and J lost 1, with 12 bases in between. The CDR3 consists of 13 residues.

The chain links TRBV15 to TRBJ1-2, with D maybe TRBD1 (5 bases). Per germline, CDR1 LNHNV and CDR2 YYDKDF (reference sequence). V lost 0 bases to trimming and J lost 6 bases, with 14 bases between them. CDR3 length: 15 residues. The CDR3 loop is CATSRDTAGMDGYTF. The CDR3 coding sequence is TGTGCCACCAGCAGAGATACGGCAGGGATGGATGGCTACACCTTC.